The present entry profiles one T cell receptor (beta chain) with its context. The antigen is not known. Each CDR3 protein is one row after TCRdb ran MiXCR on the PCR reads. The sample gives 490,000 or so distinct CDR3 sequences, roughly 23% of which show up once; about 0.84% is in the top ten. These data are taken from a study of molecular identifiers for immune sequencing clone quantification. Study findings and constraints: Clones exceeding 20 RNA copies carried over 97% of effector molecules but under 1% of naive-cell molecules.

With 7 bases removed from V and 1 base from J, the gap between germline ends came to 13 bases. This CDR3 region has 14 residues. The receptor's source is a human donor in good health. Some libraries in this study had Jurkat cell RNA spiked in. The genes are TRBV12-3 or TRBV12-4 and TRBJ2-5; D is unclear. The specimen was naive CD8+ T cells from blood, with Jurkat cell RNA spiked in. Subset here: FACS-sorted CD8+CD4-CCR7+CD45RA+ naive T cells. The CDR3: CASTPSALQETQYF. For the CDR3, the DNA is TGTGCCAGCACCCCAAGCGCCCTCCAAGAGACCCAGTACTTC.